This T cell receptor beta chain stems from a study of T cells in Graves' hyperthyroidism and ophthalmopathy. Study findings and constraints: A 13 V-J signature model discriminated ophthalmopathy versus stable hyperthyroidism. The blood repertoire included most of the expanded thyroid clonotypes above 0.001.

Clinical symptoms, serum thyroxine, TRAb, thyroid ultrasound and orbital computed tomography established diagnosis. The blood specimen was taken at initial hyperthyroidism diagnosis, before any ophthalmopathy symptoms. The germline V gene has CDR1 SGDLS and CDR2 YYNGEE. CDR3 size: 15 residues. Researchers took RNA transcripts and amplified the TCR beta CDR3 regions from them. The HTBI set primed first-round TCR CDR3 RT-PCR. TCRdb used MiXCR to reprocess the multiplex PCR reads, holding one entry per CDR3 protein. The table records a few hundred thousand distinct CDR3 sequences, 13% to 15% of them present only once. Turning to this clonotype: Its antigen is as yet unknown. A junction boundary mismatches the germline segment, possibly from a read error.

The receptor was isolated from a woman aged 40 to 49 with Graves' hyperthyroidism that later progressed to Graves' ophthalmopathy. The chain combines TRBV9 with TRBJ2-2; possible D gene TRBD1, 6 bases. Sequencing input: blood. The CDR3 is CASSSRDTLTAELFF. The CDR3 DNA sequence: TGTGCCAGCAGTTCCCGGGACACCCTTACCGCGGAGCTGTTTTTT.